The entry that follows covers one T cell receptor (beta chain) sequence. The participants were between roughly 18 and 89 years old and came from under 25 US areas. A COVID-19 case was met by exposed participants within 2 weeks before study entry. Authors' data handling: Researchers report that nucleated cell counts were estimated from reference gene primer amplification. The repertoire was sequenced with immunoSEQ multiplex PCR; TCRdb's copy has only in-frame clones and lacks some. For V, J and clone size, that table is used; D and trimming come from the DNA. The profile shows about 430,000 clones, roughly 84% of them singletons. The data stem from a study of blood T cell repertoires in COVID-19. Background on the study: Nucleic acid was either cDNA or gDNA, and it came from T cells, B-cell-depleted T cells, or PBMCs.

V trimming: 5 bases; J trimming: 1 base; junction bases outside the gene matches: 10. CDR3 length equals 16 residues. Looked up from germline, CDR1 is SGHTA and CDR2 is FQGNSA. This clonotype was obtained from a woman between 18 and 30 years old who had been exposed to COVID-19. Input material: PBMCs or T cells enriched from blood (not recorded which). V gene TRBV7-2 combines with J gene TRBJ1-1; 7 nucleotides align to TRBD1. DNA for the CDR3: TGTGCCAGCAGCCCCGCCCAGAGACAGGGGAACACTGAAGCTTTCTTT. This encodes CASSPAQRQGNTEAFF.